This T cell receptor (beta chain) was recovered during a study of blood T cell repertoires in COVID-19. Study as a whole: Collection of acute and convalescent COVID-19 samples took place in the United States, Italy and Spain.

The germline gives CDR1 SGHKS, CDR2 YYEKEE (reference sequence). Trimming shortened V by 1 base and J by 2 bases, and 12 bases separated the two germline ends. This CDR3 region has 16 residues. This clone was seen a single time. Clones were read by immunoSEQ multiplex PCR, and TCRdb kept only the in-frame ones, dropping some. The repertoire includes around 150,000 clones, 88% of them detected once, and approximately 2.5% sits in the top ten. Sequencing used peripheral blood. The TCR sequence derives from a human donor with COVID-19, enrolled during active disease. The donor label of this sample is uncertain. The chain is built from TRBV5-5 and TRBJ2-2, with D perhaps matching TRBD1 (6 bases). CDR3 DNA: TGTGCCAGCAGCTTGAACGGCAGGGGAAACACCGGGGAGCTGTTTTTT. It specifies CASSLNGRGNTGELFF.